A single sample gave rise to the 22 T cell receptor beta chains below, sequenced in a study of OX40 agonist ivuxolimab in advanced cancers. The library was built by means of the immunoSEQ multiplex PCR assay. TCRdb limited this immuneACCESS table to in-frame rearrangements with V and J called. A share of clones is missing; checked studies link under half to unresolved V genes, and the rest is unexplained. This sample holds some 69,000 clones; nearly 90% were observed only once. Clones ranked in the top ten supply roughly a tenth of the sample. The sample consisted of CD4+ or CD8+ T cells sorted from blood, taken in a trial of the OX40 agonist ivuxolimab. The receptor set was obtained from an adult with an advanced solid tumor such as melanoma, head and neck, liver or kidney cancer.

This chain links TRBV7-2 with TRBJ2-4, with 8 bases lining up with TRBD2. The V segment lost 3 bases and the J segment 6 bases; nucleotides outside the gene matches: 7. Germline CDR1 SGHTA, CDR2 FQGNSA. This CDR3 spans 15 amino acids. The CDR3 protein is CASSFREGLGNIQYF. In DNA, the CDR3 is TGTGCCAGCAGCTTCCGGGAGGGCCTAGGAAACATTCAGTACTTC.

The gene calls are TRBV29-1 and TRBJ1-1, with D possibly matching TRBD1 (5 bases). The CDR3 has 15 residues. The V gene's germline CDR1 is SQVTM and CDR2 ANQGSEA. Trimming removed 3 bases from V and 1 base from J, with 15 bases in between. DNA of the CDR3: TGCAGCGTTGACCAGAGGGGTACAGGGAACACTGAAGCTTTCTTT. Translating it yields CSVDQRGTGNTEAFF. Combining the CDR3 with reference TRBV29-1 and TRBJ1-1 gives the whole variable domain SAVISQKPSRDICQRGTSLTIQCQVDSQVTMMFWYRQQPGQSLTLIATANQGSEATYESGFVIDKFPISRPNLTFSTLTVSNMSPEDSSIYLCSVDQRGTGNTEAFFGQGTRLTVV.

This clone was counted a single time. This chain uses TRBV7-2 with TRBJ2-5; tentatively, D is TRBD2 (5 bases). Per the germline V gene, CDR1 is SGHTA and CDR2 is FQGNSA. Deletions cut 2 bases from V and 3 bases from J, with 13 bases between. CDR3 size: 15 residues. The CDR3 loop reads CASSLMAREEETQYF. DNA of the CDR3: TGTGCCAGCAGCTTAATGGCGAGGGAAGAAGAGACCCAGTACTTC.

Here the CDR3 DNA reads TGCAGTGCCCCGGGTGGATACTTC. Its protein product is CSAPGGYF. The chain uses TRBV20-1 and TRBJ2-5; D remains ambiguous. The CDR3 sequence is 8 residues long. Germline CDR1 is DFQATT and CDR2 is SNEGSKA (reference sequence). V shed 6 bases and J shed 14 bases, with 10 bases lying between them.

The chain is built from TRBV4-3 and TRBJ1-2; tentatively, D is TRBD1 (5 bases). This CDR3 contains 12 residues. Per the germline V gene, CDR1 is LGHNA and CDR2 is YSLEER. With 0 bases removed from V and 7 bases from J, the gap between germline ends came to 6 bases. CDR3 loop: CASSQDGGGYTF. The CDR3 DNA is TGCGCCAGCAGCCAAGATGGGGGTGGCTACACCTTC.

The chain employs TRBV29-1 and TRBJ2-1; a possible D gene is TRBD2 (6 bases). This CDR3 spans 15 amino acids. Germline CDR1 reads SQVTM; CDR2 reads ANQGSEA. V lost 2 bases and J lost 6, with 17 bases in between. The CDR3 protein is CSVELLATRSNEQFF. CDR3 DNA: TGCAGCGTTGAATTGCTAGCGACCAGGTCCAATGAGCAGTTCTTC.

This clone was seen only once. The V and J genes are TRBV18 and TRBJ2-7, with 10 bases aligning to TRBD2. CDR3 length: 14 amino acids. Germline assignment: CDR1 KGHSH and CDR2 LQKENI. Trimming took 0 bases from V and 5 from J; bases not matched to a gene: 1. The CDR3 is CASSPPSGRNEQYF. The CDR3 DNA reads TGTGCCAGCTCACCACCTAGCGGGAGGAACGAGCAGTACTTC.

Concerning this clone itself: One end of the junction does not line up with germline, which may come from a read error. The chain links TRBV7-7 to TRBJ2-7; 11 nucleotides agree with TRBD2. Germline V gene lookup returns CDR1 SSHAT and CDR2 FNYEAQ (reference sequence). The CDR3 covers 15 residues. CDR3 bases: TGTGCTAGCAGCTTAGGGACTAGCGGAACCTACGAGCAGTACTTC. It specifies CASSLGTSGTYEQYF. Based on the CDR3 plus reference TRBV7-7 and TRBJ2-7, the full variable domain is GAGVSQSPRYKVTKRGQDVTLRCDPISSHATLYWYQQALGQGPEFLTYFNYEAQPDKSGLPSDRFSAERPEGSISTLTIQRTEQRDSAMYRCASSLGTSGTYEQYFGPGTRLTVT.

The chain uses TRBV19 and TRBJ1-5, with 7 bases lining up with TRBD1. The CDR3 contains 14 residues. The V gene end was trimmed by 7 bases and the J gene end by 4 bases; junction bases not matched to a gene: 7. In germline, CDR1 is LNHDA, CDR2 SQIVND (reference sequence). CDR3: CASIPQGRNQPQHF. In DNA, the CDR3 is TGTGCCAGTATCCCACAGGGGAGGAATCAGCCCCAGCATTTT.

The chain has TRBV7-3 and TRBJ2-1; 12 nucleotides align to TRBD1. Germline V gives CDR1 SGHTA, CDR2 FQGTGA. V lost 9 bases, J lost 9 bases, and 6 bases stayed unmatched. The CDR3 runs 13 residues. CDR3 protein: CASTGQGAGEQFF. The CDR3 DNA reads as TGTGCCAGTACGGGACAGGGGGCCGGTGAGCAGTTCTTC. The full variable domain, completed using reference TRBV7-3 and TRBJ2-1, is GAGVSQTPSNKVTEKGKYVELRCDPISGHTALYWYRQSLGQGPEFLIYFQGTGAADDSGLPNDRFFAVRPEGSVSTLKIQRTERGDSAVYLCASTGQGAGEQFFGPGTRLTVL.

This sequence joins TRBV11-2 and TRBJ1-2; D is undetermined. This CDR3 contains 11 residues. With 1 base removed from V and 7 bases from J, the gap between germline ends came to 4 bases. Germline-derived CDR1 and CDR2 are SGHAT and FQNNGV. CDR3 loop: CASSLVFGYTF. CDR3 sequence (DNA): TGTGCCAGCAGCTTAGTTTTTGGCTACACCTTC.

The J gene is TRBJ2-7, the V gene TRBV7-2; D uncertain. CDR3 length: 14 amino acids. CDR1 and CDR2 from the germline V gene are SGHTA and FQGNSA. The V gene lost 5 bases and the J gene lost 0 bases, with 11 bases spanning the gap. CDR3: CASSLISTSYEQYF. CDR3 DNA: TGTGCCAGCAGCCTAATTAGCACCTCCTACGAGCAGTACTTC.

V is TRBV7-2 and J is TRBJ2-7, with D perhaps given as TRBD1 or TRBD2 (5 bases each). There are 13 residues in the CDR3. Germline CDR1 SGHTA, CDR2 FQGNSA. Between the trimmed V and J ends, which lost 0 bases and 4 bases, there was a span of 7 bases. In DNA, the CDR3 is TGTGCCAGCAGCTTAGCTGGGGGTTACGAGCAGTACTTC. It is translated as CASSLAGGYEQYF.

The rearrangement joins TRBV28 to TRBJ2-3, with 9 bases fitting TRBD1. The CDR3 length is 15 residues. V gave up 6 bases and J gave up 5 bases; unmatched junction bases: 9. The V gene's germline CDR1 is MDHEN and CDR2 SYDVKM. The CDR3 loop reads CASSTNRGQGDTQYF. CDR3 DNA: TGTGCCAGCAGCACCAACAGGGGGCAAGGAGATACGCAGTATTTT.

The DNA of the CDR3 is TGTGCCAGCAGTTTGGCTAGCGGAGCCTACGAGCAGTACTTC. Protein sequence: CASSLASGAYEQYF. The chain recombines TRBV6-6 with TRBJ2-7, with 7 bases identical to TRBD2. V was pared by 4 bases and J by 2 bases, with 5 bases of the junction left unmatched. The CDR3 covers 14 residues. Germline CDR1 reads MNHNY; CDR2 reads SVGAGI (reference sequence).

The V gene is TRBV5-6, the J gene TRBJ1-5, with D uncertain. The CDR3 is made up of 14 amino acids. V was cut by 1 base and J by 3 bases, with 8 bases left in between. Germline V gives CDR1 SGHDT, CDR2 YYEEEE. CDR3 nucleotide sequence: TGTGCCAGCAGCTTGTGGGGTTACAATCAGCCCCAGCATTTT. Translated: CASSLWGYNQPQHF. The full variable domain, in which reference TRBV5-6 and TRBJ1-5 provide the parts outside the CDR3, is DAGVTQSPTHLIKTRGQQVTLRCSPKSGHDTVSWYQQALGQGPQFIFQYYEEEERQRGNFPDRFSGHQFPNYSSELNVNALLLGDSALYLCASSLWGYNQPQHFGDGTRLSIL.

This chain connects TRBV7-3 to TRBJ2-3, with D perhaps TRBD2 (6 bases). Trimming took off 0 bases at V and 5 bases at J, with 15 bases between the two ends. CDR1 and CDR2 (germline): SGHTA, FQGTGA. The CDR3 runs 16 residues. CDR3 bases: TGTGCCAGCAGCTTAACGTCCGGGAGTGGGGAAGATACGCAGTATTTT. It is translated as CASSLTSGSGEDTQYF.

This clone has only one observation. The rearrangement joins TRBV7-2 to TRBJ2-1, with TRBD2 matching over 10 bases. The CDR3 spans 15 residues. Germline loops: CDR1 SGHTA, CDR2 FQGNSA. The J segment lost 7 bases and the V segment lost 3 bases, leaving 6 bases of the junction unmatched. This CDR3 is CASSFSGRPGNEQFF. The DNA for the CDR3 is TGTGCCAGCAGCTTTAGCGGGAGGCCTGGGAATGAGCAGTTCTTC.

This chain links TRBV28 with TRBJ2-5, with unresolved D. The V and J ends lost 8 bases and 0 bases respectively, with 10 bases between them. CDR1 and CDR2 (germline): MDHEN, SYDVKM. This CDR3 has 13 amino acids. This CDR3 reads CASSPPNQETQYF. The CDR3 DNA follows: TGTGCCAGCTCCCCACCAAACCAAGAGACCCAGTACTTC.

This clone appeared once. The chain uses TRBV5-1 and TRBJ2-7; 7 bases line up with TRBD2. After removal of 0 bases from V and 2 bases from J, the junction contained 8 bases not matched to a gene. CDR1 and CDR2 from the germline V gene are SGHRS and YFSETQ. This CDR3 spans 16 amino acids. CDR3 region: CASSLELASGTYEQYF. The CDR3 nucleotides read TGCGCCAGCAGCTTGGAATTGGCTAGCGGAACCTACGAGCAGTACTTC.

CDR3 bases: TGCAGTGCTAGAGATTGGCGGGAGCAGTACTTC. It codes for CSARDWREQYF. The chain links TRBV20-1 to TRBJ2-7; D not resolved. The CDR3 is 11 amino acids. Germline V gene sequence: CDR1 DFQATT, CDR2 SNEGSKA (reference sequence). V gave up 0 bases and J gave up 7 bases, with 7 bases separating them.

The rearrangement joins TRBV5-1 to TRBJ1-2; D unclear. Germline V CDR1 and CDR2: SGHRS, YFSETQ. This CDR3 contains 14 residues. V was shortened by 4 bases and J by 1 base, with 11 bases between the two germline ends. The CDR3 spells CASSNSAGNYGYTF. The CDR3 DNA follows: TGCGCCAGCAGCAACTCGGCGGGTAACTATGGCTACACCTTC.